Listed below are T cell receptor beta chains from one sample, sequenced in a study of response to subunit inactivated influenza vaccine. TCRdb re-derived calls from the RT-PCR reads in MiXCR, one entry per CDR3 protein. The repertoire holds about 170,000 distinct CDR3 sequences, with about an eighth as singletons. The same specimen was also included in a second study, on T cells expressing NK-cell markers.

Material: CD8+ T cells sorted from PBMCs, obtained roughly 13 days after vaccination. Receptors were obtained from a man aged 45-65 years who received an inactivated influenza vaccine. CDR3s include the opening cysteine and the closing phenylalanine or tryptophan. Each record gives: V gene, D gene, clone size, CDR3 length, J gene, CDR3 protein, CDR3 DNA. D genes are given only for firm matches. Clone sizes are given selectively: once, few, many, or a class where the clone is expanded.

V: TRBV27
D: TRBD1
size: NA
length: 19
J: TRBJ2-2
CDR3: CASSLITGGYLRNTGELFF
DNA: TGTGCCAGCAGTTTAATCACAGGGGGATACCTCCGAAACACCGGGGAGCTGTTTTTT

V: TRBV4-3
D: TRBD2
size: NA
length: 17
J: TRBJ2-3
CDR3: CASSHRALAGVGVTQYF
DNA: TGCGCCAGCAGCCATAGGGCACTAGCGGGAGTGGGCGTAACGCAGTATTTT

V: TRBV15
D: NA
size: few
length: 16
J: TRBJ2-1
CDR3: CATSRASGPRPEFQFF
DNA: TGTGCCACCAGCAGAGCTTCAGGCCCGCGCCCCGAGTTTCAGTTCTTC

V: TRBV5-4
D: TRBD1
size: many
length: 15
J: TRBJ2-1
CDR3: CASSEGTDLYNEQFF
DNA: TGTGCCAGCAGCGAGGGGACAGACCTCTACAATGAGCAGTTCTTC

V: TRBV28
D: NA
size: NA
length: 15
J: TRBJ1-5
CDR3: CASSRLGVSNQPQHF
DNA: TGTGCCAGCAGCCGGCTTGGGGTTAGCAATCAGCCCCAGCATTTT

V: TRBV27
D: TRBD1
size: NA
length: 16
J: TRBJ2-7
CDR3: CASSTTGTGSVHEQYF
DNA: TGTGCCAGCAGTACCACCGGGACAGGGAGCGTCCACGAGCAGTACTTC

V: TRBV9
D: TRBD2
size: NA
length: 15
J: TRBJ2-3
CDR3: CASSVGGSGTDTQYF
DNA: TGTGCCAGCAGCGTCGGCGGGAGTGGGACAGATACGCAGTATTTT

V: TRBV5-1
D: NA
size: many
length: 15
J: TRBJ1-1
CDR3: CASSLYGTVNTEAFF
DNA: TGCGCCAGCAGCTTGTATGGGACGGTGAACACTGAAGCTTTCTTT

V: TRBV27
D: TRBD2
size: few
length: 15
J: TRBJ2-1
CDR3: CASGQLAGDYNEQFF
DNA: TGTGCCAGCGGACAACTAGCGGGAGACTACAATGAGCAGTTCTTC

V: TRBV4-2
D: TRBD2
size: NA
length: 19
J: TRBJ2-7
CDR3: CASSQAPGLAGGLPYEQYF
DNA: TGTGCCAGCAGCCAAGCACCGGGACTAGCGGGAGGGCTCCCCTACGAGCAGTACTTC

V: TRBV11-2
D: NA
size: NA
length: 16
J: TRBJ2-5
CDR3: CASSFDHRTGRETQYF
DNA: TGTGCCAGCAGCTTTGACCACCGGACGGGGCGGGAGACCCAGTACTTC

V: TRBV2
D: TRBD2
size: few
length: 12
J: TRBJ2-5
CDR3: CASWAGEETQYF
DNA: TGTGCCAGCTGGGCGGGAGAAGAGACCCAGTACTTC

V: TRBV7-9
D: NA
size: NA
length: 15
J: TRBJ1-2
CDR3: CASSLGVAQIYGYTF
DNA: TGTGCCAGCAGCTTAGGTGTCGCCCAGATTTATGGCTACACCTTC

V: TRBV4-1
D: TRBD2
size: NA
length: 16
J: TRBJ2-1
CDR3: CASSQDQVTSRNEQFF
DNA: TGCGCCAGCAGCCAAGATCAGGTGACTAGCCGCAATGAGCAGTTCTTC